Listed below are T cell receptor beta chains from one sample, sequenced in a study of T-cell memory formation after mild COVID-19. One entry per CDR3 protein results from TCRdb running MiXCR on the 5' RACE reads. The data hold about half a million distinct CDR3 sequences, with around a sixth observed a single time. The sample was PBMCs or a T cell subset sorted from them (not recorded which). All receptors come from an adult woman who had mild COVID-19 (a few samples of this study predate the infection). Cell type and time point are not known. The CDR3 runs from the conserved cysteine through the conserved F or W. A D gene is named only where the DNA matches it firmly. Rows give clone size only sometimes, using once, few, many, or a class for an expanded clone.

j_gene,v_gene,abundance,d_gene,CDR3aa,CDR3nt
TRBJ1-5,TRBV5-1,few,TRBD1,CASSLRDRVRTQPQHF,TGCGCCAGCAGCTTGAGGGACAGGGTGCGCACTCAGCCCCAGCATTTT
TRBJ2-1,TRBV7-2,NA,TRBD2,CASSLSVGGPYNEQFF,TGTGCCAGCAGCTTATCGGTGGGAGGGCCCTACAATGAGCAGTTCTTC
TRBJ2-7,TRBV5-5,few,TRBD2,CASSLGGLGLDEQYF,TGTGCCAGCAGCTTGGGGGGACTAGGATTGGACGAGCAGTACTTC
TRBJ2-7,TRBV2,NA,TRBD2,CASSGPGTTGLAGVSVSYEQYF,TGTGCCAGCAGTGGCCCCGGGACAACGGGACTAGCGGGAGTCTCAGTCTCCTACGAGCAGTACTTC
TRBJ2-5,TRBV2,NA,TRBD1,CASRKTGFQETQYF,TGTGCCAGCAGAAAGACAGGGTTCCAAGAGACCCAGTACTTC
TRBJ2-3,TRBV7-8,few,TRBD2,CASSERLAGVSDTQYF,TGTGCCAGCAGCGAACGACTAGCGGGAGTCTCAGATACGCAGTATTTT
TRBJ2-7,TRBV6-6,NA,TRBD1,CASVGTGGASLEQYF,TGTGCCAGCGTTGGGACAGGGGGCGCCTCTCTGGAGCAGTACTTC
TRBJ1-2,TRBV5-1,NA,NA,CASSLPSGYGYTF,TGCGCCAGCAGCTTGCCGTCAGGCTATGGCTACACCTTC
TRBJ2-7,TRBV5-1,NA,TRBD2,CASSFSGVIYEQYF,TGCGCCAGCAGCTTTAGCGGGGTGATCTACGAGCAGTACTTC
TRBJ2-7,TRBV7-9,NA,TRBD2,CASSHGLAAYEQYF,TGTGCCAGCAGCCATGGCCTAGCGGCCTACGAGCAGTACTTC
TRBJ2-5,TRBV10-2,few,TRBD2,CASSASGRGGETQYF,TGCGCCAGCAGTGCTAGCGGGAGAGGAGGGGAGACCCAGTACTTC
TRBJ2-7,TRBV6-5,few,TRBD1,CASNGPMGTGGYEQYF,TGTGCCAGCAATGGGCCCATGGGGACAGGGGGATACGAGCAGTACTTC
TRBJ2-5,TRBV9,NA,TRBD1,CASSAAGQDQETQYF,TGTGCCAGCAGCGCCGCCGGACAGGACCAAGAGACCCAGTACTTC
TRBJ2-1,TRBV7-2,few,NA,CASSFGQFGRKQYNEQFF,TGTGCCAGCAGCTTTGGACAGTTCGGCAGAAAACAATACAATGAGCAGTTCTTC
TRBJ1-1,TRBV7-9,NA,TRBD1,CASTPSGDRIMNTEAFF,TGTGCCAGCACCCCATCTGGGGACAGAATCATGAACACTGAAGCTTTCTTT
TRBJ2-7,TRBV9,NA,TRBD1,CASSVEGQGANEQYF,TGTGCCAGCAGCGTAGAGGGACAGGGGGCCAACGAGCAGTACTTC
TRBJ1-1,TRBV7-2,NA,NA,CASSPGGVEAFF,TGTGCCAGCAGCCCGGGGGGGGTTGAAGCTTTCTTT
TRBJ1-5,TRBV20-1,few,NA,CSARRRAWGNQPQHF,TGCAGTGCTAGACGGCGGGCTTGGGGCAATCAGCCCCAGCATTTT
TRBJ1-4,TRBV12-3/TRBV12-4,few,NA,CASSRQTLNEKLFF,TGTGCCAGCAGTCGACAGACCCTTAATGAAAAACTGTTTTTT
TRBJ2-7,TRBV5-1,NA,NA,CASSLVPDLSSYEQYF,TGCGCCAGCAGCTTGGTTCCGGACTTGAGCTCCTACGAGCAGTACTTC
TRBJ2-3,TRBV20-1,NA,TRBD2,CSARDPSGPTDTQYF,TGCAGTGCTAGAGATCCTAGCGGGCCTACAGATACGCAGTATTTT
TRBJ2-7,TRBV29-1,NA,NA,CSVHTLSYEQYF,TGCAGCGTTCACACCCTCTCCTACGAGCAGTACTTC
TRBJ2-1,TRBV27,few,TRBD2,CASSLFMFSSGRYNEQFF,TGTGCCAGCAGTTTATTCATGTTCTCTAGCGGGAGATACAATGAGCAGTTCTTC
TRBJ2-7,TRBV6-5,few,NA,CASTILGRNSYEQYF,TGTGCCAGCACTATACTGGGCCGGAACTCCTACGAGCAGTACTTC
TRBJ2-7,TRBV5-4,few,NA,CASSFSGKSSYEQYF,TGTGCCAGCAGCTTTAGCGGCAAGAGCTCCTACGAGCAGTACTTC